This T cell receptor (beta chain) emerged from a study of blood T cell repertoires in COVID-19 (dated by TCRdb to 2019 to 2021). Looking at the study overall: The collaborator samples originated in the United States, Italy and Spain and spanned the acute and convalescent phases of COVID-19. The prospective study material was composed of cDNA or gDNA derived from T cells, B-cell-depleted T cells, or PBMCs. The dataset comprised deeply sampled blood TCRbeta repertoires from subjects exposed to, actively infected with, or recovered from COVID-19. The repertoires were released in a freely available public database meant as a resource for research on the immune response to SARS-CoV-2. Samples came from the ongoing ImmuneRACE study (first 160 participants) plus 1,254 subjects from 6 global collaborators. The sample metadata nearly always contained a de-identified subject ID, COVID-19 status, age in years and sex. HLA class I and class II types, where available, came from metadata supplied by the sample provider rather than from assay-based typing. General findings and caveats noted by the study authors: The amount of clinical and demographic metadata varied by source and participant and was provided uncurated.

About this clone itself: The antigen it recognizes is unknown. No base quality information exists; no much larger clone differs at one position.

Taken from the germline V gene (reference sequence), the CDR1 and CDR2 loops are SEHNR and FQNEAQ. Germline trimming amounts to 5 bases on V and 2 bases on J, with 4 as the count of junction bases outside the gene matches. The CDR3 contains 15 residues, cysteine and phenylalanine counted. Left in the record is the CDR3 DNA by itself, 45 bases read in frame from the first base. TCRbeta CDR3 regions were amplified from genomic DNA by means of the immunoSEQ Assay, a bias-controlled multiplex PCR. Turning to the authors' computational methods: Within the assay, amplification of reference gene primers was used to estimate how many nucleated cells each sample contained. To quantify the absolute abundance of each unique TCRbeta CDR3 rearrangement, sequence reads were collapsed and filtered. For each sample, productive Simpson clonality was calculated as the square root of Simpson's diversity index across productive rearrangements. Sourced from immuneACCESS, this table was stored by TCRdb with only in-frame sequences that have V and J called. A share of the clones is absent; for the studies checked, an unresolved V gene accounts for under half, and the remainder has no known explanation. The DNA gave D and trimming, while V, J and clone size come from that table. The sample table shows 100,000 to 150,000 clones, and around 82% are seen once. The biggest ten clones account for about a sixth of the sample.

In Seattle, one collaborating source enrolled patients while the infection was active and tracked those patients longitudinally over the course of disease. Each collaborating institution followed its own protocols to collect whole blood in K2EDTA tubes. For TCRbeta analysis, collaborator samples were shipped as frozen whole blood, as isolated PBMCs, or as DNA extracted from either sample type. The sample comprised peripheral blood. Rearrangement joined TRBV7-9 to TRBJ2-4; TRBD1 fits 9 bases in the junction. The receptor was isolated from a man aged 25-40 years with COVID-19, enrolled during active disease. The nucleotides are TGTGCCAGCAGCCCGACAGGGGGACCCAAAAACATTCAGTACTTC. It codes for CASSPTGGPKNIQYF.